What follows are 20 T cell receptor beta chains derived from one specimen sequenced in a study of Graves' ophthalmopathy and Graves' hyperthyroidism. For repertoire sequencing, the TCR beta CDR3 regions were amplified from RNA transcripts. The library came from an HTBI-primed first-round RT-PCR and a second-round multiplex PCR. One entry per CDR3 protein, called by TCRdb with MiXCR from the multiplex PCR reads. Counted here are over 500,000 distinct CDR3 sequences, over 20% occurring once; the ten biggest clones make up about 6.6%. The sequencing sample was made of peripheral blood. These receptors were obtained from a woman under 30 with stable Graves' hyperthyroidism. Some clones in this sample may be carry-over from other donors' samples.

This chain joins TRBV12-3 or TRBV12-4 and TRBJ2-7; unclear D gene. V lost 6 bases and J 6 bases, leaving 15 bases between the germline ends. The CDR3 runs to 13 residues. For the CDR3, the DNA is TGTGCCAGCAGCCAGGACCATGCCCTCGAGCAGTACTTC. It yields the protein CASSQDHALEQYF.

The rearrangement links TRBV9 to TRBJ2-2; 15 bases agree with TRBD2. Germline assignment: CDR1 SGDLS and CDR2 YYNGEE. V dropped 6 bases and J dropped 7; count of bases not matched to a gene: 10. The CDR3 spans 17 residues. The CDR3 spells CASNGGLAGGYVGELFF. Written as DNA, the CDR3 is TGTGCCAGCAACGGAGGACTAGCGGGGGGGTACGTCGGGGAGCTGTTTTTT.

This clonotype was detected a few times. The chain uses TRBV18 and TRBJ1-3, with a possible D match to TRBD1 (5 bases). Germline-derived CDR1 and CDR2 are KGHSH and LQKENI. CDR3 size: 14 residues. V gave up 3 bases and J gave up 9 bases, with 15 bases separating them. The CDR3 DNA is TGTGCCAGCTCACCCCCTCCCCAGGGAGGCACCATATATTTT. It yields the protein CASSPPPQGGTIYF.

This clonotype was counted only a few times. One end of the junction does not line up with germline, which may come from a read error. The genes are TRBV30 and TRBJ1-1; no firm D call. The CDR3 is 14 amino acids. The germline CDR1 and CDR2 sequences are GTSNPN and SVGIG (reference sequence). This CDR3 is CAWWFPNGNTEALF. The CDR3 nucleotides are TGTGCCTGGTGGTTTCCGAACGGAAACACTGAAGCTCTCTTT. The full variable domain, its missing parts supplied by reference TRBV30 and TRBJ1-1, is SQTIHQWPATLVQPVGSPLSLECTVEGTSNPNLYWYRQAAGRGLQLLFYSVGIGQISSEVPQNLSASRPQDRQFILSSKKLLLSDSGFYLCAWWFPNGNTEALFGQGTRLTVV.

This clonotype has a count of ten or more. CDR3 nucleotides: TGTGCCAGCAGCTCGTGGCCCCTCGAGCAGTACTTC. It codes for CASSSWPLEQYF. The chain employs TRBV11-2 and TRBJ2-7; no clear D gene. Germline values: CDR1 SGHAT, CDR2 FQNNGV. This CDR3 is built from 12 residues. The ends were cut back, 4 bases at V and 6 bases at J, with 10 bases in the middle.

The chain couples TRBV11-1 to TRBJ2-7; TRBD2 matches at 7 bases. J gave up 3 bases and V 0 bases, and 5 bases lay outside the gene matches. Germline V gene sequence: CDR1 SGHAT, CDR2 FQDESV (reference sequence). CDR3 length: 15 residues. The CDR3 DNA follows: TGTGCCAGCAGCTTAGCTCTCACGGGGGGCTACGAGCAGTACTTC. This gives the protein CASSLALTGGYEQYF.

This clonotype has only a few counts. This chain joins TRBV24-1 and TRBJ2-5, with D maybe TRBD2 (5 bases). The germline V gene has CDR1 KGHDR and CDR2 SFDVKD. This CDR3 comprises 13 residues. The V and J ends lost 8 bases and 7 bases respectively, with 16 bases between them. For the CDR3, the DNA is TGTGCCACCAATAGGGCCGAGGGAGCGACCCAGTACTTC. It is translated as CATNRAEGATQYF.

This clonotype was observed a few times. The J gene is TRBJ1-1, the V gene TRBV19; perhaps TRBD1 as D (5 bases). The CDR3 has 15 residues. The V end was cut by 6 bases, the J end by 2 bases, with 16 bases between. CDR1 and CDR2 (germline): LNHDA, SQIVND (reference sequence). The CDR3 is CASSPGPPSNTEAFF. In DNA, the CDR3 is TGTGCCAGTAGCCCGGGACCGCCATCCAACACTGAAGCTTTCTTT.

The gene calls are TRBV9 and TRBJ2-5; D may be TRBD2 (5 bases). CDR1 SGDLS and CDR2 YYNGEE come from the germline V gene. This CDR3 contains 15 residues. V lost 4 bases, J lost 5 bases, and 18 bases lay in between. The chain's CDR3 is CASSRKGLGMETQYF. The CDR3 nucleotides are TGTGCCAGCAGCCGTAAAGGACTGGGGATGGAGACCCAGTACTTC. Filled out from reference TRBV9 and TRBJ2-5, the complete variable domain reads DSGVTQTPKHLITATGQRVTLRCSPRSGDLSVYWYQQSLDQGLQFLIQYYNGEERAKGNILERFSAQQFPDLHSELNLSSLELGDSALYFCASSRKGLGMETQYFGPGTRLLVL.

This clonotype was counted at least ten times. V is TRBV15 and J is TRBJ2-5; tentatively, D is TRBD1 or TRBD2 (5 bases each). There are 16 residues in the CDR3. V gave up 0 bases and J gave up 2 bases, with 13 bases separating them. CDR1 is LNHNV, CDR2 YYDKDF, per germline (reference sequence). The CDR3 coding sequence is TGTGCCACCAGCAGAGAAAGAGGGGACGGACAAGAGACCCAGTACTTC. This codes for CATSRERGDGQETQYF.

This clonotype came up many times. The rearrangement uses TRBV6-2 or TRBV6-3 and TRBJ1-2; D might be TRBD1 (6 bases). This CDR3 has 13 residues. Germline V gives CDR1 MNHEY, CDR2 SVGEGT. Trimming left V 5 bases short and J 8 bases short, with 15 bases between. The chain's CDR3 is CASSLTGSVGYTF. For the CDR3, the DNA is TGTGCCAGCAGTCTGACAGGATCGGTCGGCTACACCTTC.

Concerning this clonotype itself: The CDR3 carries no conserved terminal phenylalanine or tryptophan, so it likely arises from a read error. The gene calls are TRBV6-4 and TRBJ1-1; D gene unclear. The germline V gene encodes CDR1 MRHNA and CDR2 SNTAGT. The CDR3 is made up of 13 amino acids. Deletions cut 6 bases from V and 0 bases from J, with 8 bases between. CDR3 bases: TGTGCCAGCAGGGGAGAGTTGAACACTGAAGCTTTCTCT. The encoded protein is CASRGELNTEAFS.

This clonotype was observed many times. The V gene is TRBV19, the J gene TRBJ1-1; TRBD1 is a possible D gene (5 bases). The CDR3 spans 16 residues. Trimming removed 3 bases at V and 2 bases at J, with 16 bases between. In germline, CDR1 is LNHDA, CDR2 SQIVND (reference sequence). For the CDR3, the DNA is TGTGCCAGTAGTATGTTAGTAGGGGCCGGTAACACTGAAGCTTTCTTT. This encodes CASSMLVGAGNTEAFF. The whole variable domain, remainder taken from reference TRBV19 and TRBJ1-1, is DGGITQSPKYLFRKEGQNVTLSCEQNLNHDAMYWYRQDPGQGLRLIYYSQIVNDFQKGDIAEGYSVSREKKESFPLTVTSAQKNPTAFYLCASSMLVGAGNTEAFFGQGTRLTVV.

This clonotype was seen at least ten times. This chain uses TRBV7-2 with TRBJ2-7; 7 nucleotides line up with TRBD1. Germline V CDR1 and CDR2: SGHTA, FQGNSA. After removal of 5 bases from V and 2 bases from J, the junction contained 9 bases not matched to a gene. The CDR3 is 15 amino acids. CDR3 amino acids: CASSSRQGWAYEQYF. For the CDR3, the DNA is TGTGCCAGCAGCAGCCGACAGGGATGGGCCTACGAGCAGTACTTC.

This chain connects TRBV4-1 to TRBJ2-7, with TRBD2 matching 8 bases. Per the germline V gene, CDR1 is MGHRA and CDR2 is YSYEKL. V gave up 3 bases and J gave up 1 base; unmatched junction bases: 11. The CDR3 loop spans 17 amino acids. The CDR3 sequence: CASSHSSLGGRSYEQYF. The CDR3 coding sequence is TGCGCCAGCAGCCATTCCTCCCTGGGCGGGAGGTCCTACGAGCAGTACTTC.

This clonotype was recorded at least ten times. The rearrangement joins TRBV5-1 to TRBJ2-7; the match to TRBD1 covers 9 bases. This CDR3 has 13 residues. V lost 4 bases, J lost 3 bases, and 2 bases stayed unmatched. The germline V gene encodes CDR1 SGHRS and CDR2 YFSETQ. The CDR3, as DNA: TGCGCCAGCAGCGCGGGACAGGGCTACGAGCAGTACTTC. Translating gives CASSAGQGYEQYF.

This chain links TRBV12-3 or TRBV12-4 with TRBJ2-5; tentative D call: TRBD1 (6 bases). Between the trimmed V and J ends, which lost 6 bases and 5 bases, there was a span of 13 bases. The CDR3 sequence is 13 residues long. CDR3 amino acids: CASRLQGSETQYF. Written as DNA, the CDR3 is TGTGCCAGCAGGCTACAGGGTAGCGAGACCCAGTACTTC.

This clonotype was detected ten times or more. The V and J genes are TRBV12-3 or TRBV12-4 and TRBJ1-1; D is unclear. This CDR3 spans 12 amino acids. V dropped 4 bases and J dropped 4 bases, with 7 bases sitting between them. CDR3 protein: CASSWLGTEAFF. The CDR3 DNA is TGTGCCAGCAGTTGGTTGGGCACTGAAGCTTTCTTT.

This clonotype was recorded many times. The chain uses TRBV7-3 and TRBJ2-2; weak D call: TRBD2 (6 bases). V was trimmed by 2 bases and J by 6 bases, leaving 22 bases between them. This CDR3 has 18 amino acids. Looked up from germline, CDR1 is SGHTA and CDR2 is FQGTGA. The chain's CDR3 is CASSLRGGLRIGSGELFF. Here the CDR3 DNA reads TGTGCCAGCAGCTTACGCGGAGGGCTGCGGATCGGGTCCGGGGAGCTGTTTTTT.

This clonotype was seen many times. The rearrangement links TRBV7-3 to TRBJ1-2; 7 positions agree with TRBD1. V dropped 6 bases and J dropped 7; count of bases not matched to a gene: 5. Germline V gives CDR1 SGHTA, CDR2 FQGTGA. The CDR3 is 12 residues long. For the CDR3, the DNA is TGTGCCAGCAGTCTTGACAGGGCTGGCTACACCTTC. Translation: CASSLDRAGYTF.